The present T cell receptor (beta chain) was sequenced within a study of cytomegalovirus exposure and HLA in healthy donors. As for the study in general: HLA-typed donors were the source of around 80 million unique TCRs, which an early data release held.

V dropped 5 bases and J dropped 4; count of bases not matched to a gene: 9. Germline values: CDR1 SGHNT, CDR2 YENEEA. The CDR3 extends over 15 amino acids. Primers: 60 Vbeta forward and 13 Jbeta reverse. Libraries were prepared by immunoSEQ multiplex PCR; TCRdb keeps only in-frame clonotypes and omits some of them. The top ten clones hold more than 3% of a sample with under 200,000 clones, 81% of them seen once. The sequenced material came from PBMCs. The source is a man aged 40-55 years in good health and CMV-seropositive. The chain employs TRBV11-3 and TRBJ2-3; 7 bases are a match to TRBD2. The CDR3 here is CASSPRGGVADTQYF. CDR3 nucleotides: TGTGCCAGCAGCCCCCGGGGAGGGGTGGCAGATACGCAGTATTTT.